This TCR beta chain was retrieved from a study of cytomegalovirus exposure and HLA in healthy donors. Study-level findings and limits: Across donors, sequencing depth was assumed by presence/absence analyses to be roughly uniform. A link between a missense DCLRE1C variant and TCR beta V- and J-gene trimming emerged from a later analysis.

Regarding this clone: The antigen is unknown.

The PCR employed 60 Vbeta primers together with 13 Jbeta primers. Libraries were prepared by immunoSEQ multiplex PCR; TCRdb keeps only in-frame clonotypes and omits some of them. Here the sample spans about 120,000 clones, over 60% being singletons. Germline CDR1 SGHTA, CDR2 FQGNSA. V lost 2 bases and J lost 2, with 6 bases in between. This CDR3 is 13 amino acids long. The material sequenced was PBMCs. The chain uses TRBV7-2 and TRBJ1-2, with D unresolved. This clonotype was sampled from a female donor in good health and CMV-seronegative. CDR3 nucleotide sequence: TGTGCCAGCAGCTTATCCCGGAACTATGGCTACACCTTC. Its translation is CASSLSRNYGYTF.